The rows below give T cell receptor beta chains drawn from one sample of a study of a mutant IDH1 vaccine in newly diagnosed glioma. These receptors' targets are unknown. Using immunoSEQ multiplex PCR, the repertoire was profiled, and TCRdb retains in-frame clones only, with some absent. The sample yields 45,000 to 65,000 clones, almost 65% seen once. The sample in question was peripheral blood mononuclear cells (PBMCs), obtained from a glioma patient whose treatment included an IDH1 peptide vaccine. Source of these receptors: a man aged 35 to 55 with glioma. Some clones in this sample may be carry-over from other donors' samples. Each CDR3 is given with its conserved first and last residue. Each record gives: V gene, D gene, clone size, J gene, CDR3 DNA, CDR3 protein. A D gene is named only where the DNA matches it firmly. Size values are once, few and many counts, or a class for expanded clones, and some rows have none.

TRBV11-2	NA	NA	TRBJ2-7	TGTGCCAGCAGGCCCGGGGACTCCCGGGGGAACGAGCAGTACTTC	CASRPGDSRGNEQYF
TRBV5-1	NA	NA	TRBJ1-1	TGCGCCAGCAGCGAACAGGGATGGAACACTGAAGCTTTCTTT	CASSEQGWNTEAFF
TRBV5-4	NA	NA	TRBJ1-3	TGTGCCAGCAGCTTTACCGGGCGGGCTGGAAACACCATATATTTT	CASSFTGRAGNTIYF
TRBV5-6	NA	few	TRBJ1-1	TGTGCCAGCAGCTTGAAGCAAAGCCCAAAAGCTTTCTTT	CASSLKQSPKAFF
TRBV4-1	NA	NA	TRBJ1-5	TGCGCCAGCAGCCGCTCCGTCTTTGGCAATCAGCCCCAGCATTTT	CASSRSVFGNQPQHF
TRBV6-6	TRBD1	NA	TRBJ2-7	TGTGCCAGCAGCATGGACAGGGGTTTAGGCGAGCAGTACTTC	CASSMDRGLGEQYF
TRBV6-6	NA	NA	TRBJ1-5	TGTGCCAGCAGTTATACGGGGGGCGCGGGCAATCAGCCCCAGCATTTT	CASSYTGGAGNQPQHF
TRBV29-1	NA	few	TRBJ1-1	TGCAGCGTTGAACCAGGGAACACTGAAGCTTTCTTT	CSVEPGNTEAFF
TRBV5-5	TRBD2	NA	TRBJ2-1	TGTGCCAGCAGGCCGGGACTAGTCTTTGAGCAGTTCTTC	CASRPGLVFEQFF
TRBV13	NA	few	TRBJ1-6	TGTGCCAGCAGCTTCTCACAGGGACCCCTCCACTTT	CASSFSQGPLHF
TRBV6-6	NA	once	TRBJ1-6	TGTGCCACAGGGGATGGGAAGCATAATTCACCCCTCCACTTT	CATGDGKHNSPLHF
TRBV5-4	TRBD1	NA	TRBJ2-5	TGTGCCAGCAGCTTGGGATGGGGACAGGGGGCAGGGGAGACCCAGTACTTC	CASSLGWGQGAGETQYF
TRBV7-2	TRBD2	NA	TRBJ2-2	TGTGCCAGCAGCCCCTCAGGACTAGTTTCGATCGGGGAGCTGTTTTTT	CASSPSGLVSIGELFF
TRBV27	NA	NA	TRBJ1-2	TGTGCCAGCAGTCCGAGGACAGATCCATACTATGGCTACACCTTC	CASSPRTDPYYGYTF
TRBV19	NA	NA	TRBJ2-7	TGTGCCAGTAGTATAGGAAGCAGGGGCTCTGGGGCCTACGAGCAGTACTTC	CASSIGSRGSGAYEQYF
TRBV7-9	TRBD2	NA	TRBJ2-1	TGTGCCAGCAGCTTGACTAGCGGTCAACACAATGAGCAGTTCTTC	CASSLTSGQHNEQFF
TRBV7-2	NA	NA	TRBJ2-2	TGTGCCAGCAGCCTACTACCTATGAACACCGGGGAGCTGTTTTTT	CASSLLPMNTGELFF
TRBV4-2	NA	NA	TRBJ1-4	TGTGCCAGCAGCCAAGACTGGGCGGACAACAGCGAAAAACTGTTTTTT	CASSQDWADNSEKLFF
TRBV2	NA	NA	TRBJ1-1	TGTGCCAGCAGCGGTGGAGGAGGGGGAGGCACTGAAGCTTTCTTT	CASSGGGGGGTEAFF
TRBV2	NA	NA	TRBJ2-3	TGTGCCAGCAGTGAATTACTAGCCGGGGGTACGCAGTATTTT	CASSELLAGGTQYF
TRBV9	NA	medium-sized	TRBJ1-6	TGTGCCAGCAGCGCCACAGGGAAACATAATTCACCCCTCCACTTT	CASSATGKHNSPLHF
TRBV18	NA	few	TRBJ2-2	TGTGCCAGCTCAGCGGGGACTAACACCGGGGAGCTGTTTTTT	CASSAGTNTGELFF
TRBV15	NA	NA	TRBJ2-1	TGTGCCACCAGCAGCATTTTGAATGAGCAGTTCTTC	CATSSILNEQFF
TRBV5-5	NA	NA	TRBJ1-6	TGTGCCAGCAGCTTGGTTGGACCGCTTAATTCACCCCTCCACTTT	CASSLVGPLNSPLHF
TRBV29-1	NA	NA	TRBJ2-7	TGCAGCGTTGAGGCAGGGGAGGTTGAGCAGTACTTC	CSVEAGEVEQYF
TRBV6-5	TRBD1	NA	TRBJ1-2	TGTGCCAGCAGGATGGGACAGGGGGCTCGGGGCTACACCTTC	CASRMGQGARGYTF
TRBV4-1	NA	NA	TRBJ2-5	TGCGCCAGCAGCCAAGTTTTAGAGACCCAGTACTTC	CASSQVLETQYF
TRBV5-1	TRBD1	NA	TRBJ2-7	TGCGCCAGCAGCTTTGACCGGGACAGCCCATCCTACGAGCAGTACTTC	CASSFDRDSPSYEQYF
TRBV6-1	TRBD1	NA	TRBJ1-2	TGTGCCAGCAGTGCGGGGCAGGGGGCGGGCTATGGCTACACCTTC	CASSAGQGAGYGYTF
TRBV19	TRBD1	NA	TRBJ2-5	TGTGCCAGTAGGCCGGGACAGCCCCAAGAGACCCAGTACTTC	CASRPGQPQETQYF
TRBV10-3	TRBD1	few	TRBJ2-6	TGTGCCATCAGTGAGAAAGGGACAGGCTCTGGGGCCAACGTCCTGACTTTC	CAISEKGTGSGANVLTF
TRBV5-1	NA	few	TRBJ1-5	TGCGCCAGCAGCTTGGAGGGGGGAGGATTTCAGCCCCAGCATTTT	CASSLEGGGFQPQHF
TRBV5-1	NA	NA	TRBJ1-2	TGCGCCAGCAGCTCCGGGCCCGGCGAAGGCTACACCTTC	CASSSGPGEGYTF
TRBV18	NA	NA	TRBJ1-5	TGTGCCAGCTCAACTGGGGGTGGGAATCAGCCCCAGCATTTT	CASSTGGGNQPQHF
TRBV5-6	NA	NA	TRBJ1-2	TGTGCCAGCAGCTTGGATCGGGCAGGGAGGAACTATGGCTACACCTTC	CASSLDRAGRNYGYTF
TRBV5-1	NA	few	TRBJ2-2	TGCGCCAGCAGCTTGGGGGGGACCGGGGAGCTGTTTTTT	CASSLGGTGELFF
TRBV27	NA	NA	TRBJ2-7	TGTGCCAGCAGTCCCACAGGATACGAGCAGTACTTC	CASSPTGYEQYF